Listed below are T cell receptor beta chains from one sample, sequenced in a study of blood T cell repertoires in COVID-19. TCRdb keeps only in-frame clones here, not all; method: immunoSEQ multiplex PCR. The repertoire holds over 200,000 clones, with 92% as singletons. The sequencing sample was made of peripheral blood. These receptors originate from a man aged 60 to 69 with COVID-19, enrolled during active disease. Both conserved end residues are part of each CDR3. The D gene is left open where the match is weak. Some rows have no size entry. The others give once, few or many, or a class for an expanded clone.

TRBJ2-3	.	TRBD1	TRBV15	TGTGCCACCATCCGGGACAGACCCGGAGATACGCAGTATTTT	CATIRDRPGDTQYF
TRBJ1-6	once	.	TRBV2	TGTGCCAGCAGTGAACGGCGGAGCTCCTATAATTCACCCCTCCACTTT	CASSERRSSYNSPLHF
TRBJ2-1	once	TRBD1	TRBV6-6	TGTGCCAGCAGTTACGGGGACAGCAATGAGCAGTTCTTC	CASSYGDSNEQFF
TRBJ1-1	.	TRBD1	TRBV3-1/TRBV3-2	TGTGCCAGCACTAAGACAGGGGCTATGAACACTGAAGCTTTCTTT	CASTKTGAMNTEAFF
TRBJ2-3	.	.	TRBV30	TGTGCCTGGAAAGTAGACAGGCTGACGGAGTATTTT	CAWKVDRLTEYF
TRBJ2-4	.	TRBD1	TRBV19	TGTGCCAGTAGTAACCGGGACAGTCCCTCCATTCAGTACTTC	CASSNRDSPSIQYF
TRBJ2-5	.	TRBD2	TRBV4-1	TGCGCCAGCAGCCAAGGGGCTTTCGGGGGGACCCAAGAGACCCAGTACTTC	CASSQGAFGGTQETQYF
TRBJ1-2	.	TRBD1	TRBV28	TGTGCCAGCAGGTTAGGAACAGGGGTTCAAGGCTACACCTTC	CASRLGTGVQGYTF
TRBJ2-1	.	.	TRBV19	TGTGCCAGTAGTCCGCGGGTGTTCAATGAGCAGTTCTTC	CASSPRVFNEQFF
TRBJ1-2	.	.	TRBV28	TGTGCCAGCAGTTTACATGGGGGGGGGAGACCGTCCGTCTATGGCTACACCTTC	CASSLHGGGRPSVYGYTF
TRBJ1-1	few	.	TRBV6-2/TRBV6-3	TGTGCCAGCAGCTCACCTCGACAGGCGATGAACACTGAAGCTTTCTTT	CASSSPRQAMNTEAFF
TRBJ2-3	.	TRBD2	TRBV7-2	TGTGCCAGCAGCTTCCCTGAACACTATCGCGGGGGAGATACGCAGTATTTT	CASSFPEHYRGGDTQYF
TRBJ1-2	.	.	TRBV4-1	TGCGCCAGCAGCCAAGACCAGGGATTTGGGAACAATGGCTACACCTTC	CASSQDQGFGNNGYTF
TRBJ1-3	.	.	TRBV30	TGTGCCTGGAGGCGTCCAATAGTCTCTGGAAACACCATATATTTT	CAWRRPIVSGNTIYF
TRBJ1-1	.	.	TRBV27	TGTGCCAGCAGTCGCCGTCCGGAGGGGAACACTGAAGCTTTCTTT	CASSRRPEGNTEAFF
TRBJ1-2	.	.	TRBV28	TGTGCCAGCAGTTTTAGAGGGCGTGGCTACACCTTC	CASSFRGRGYTF
TRBJ1-2	.	.	TRBV4-1	TGCGCCAGCAGCCAAGAAGTTACAGGGCCCCTGGATGGCTACACCTTC	CASSQEVTGPLDGYTF
TRBJ2-2	.	.	TRBV5-4	TGTGCCAGCGCACCCCCTGACAGGTTTAACACCGGGGAGCTGTTTTTT	CASAPPDRFNTGELFF
TRBJ2-4	.	.	TRBV4-1	TGCGCCAGCAGCCAGGGCCGTGTAGCCAAAAACATTCAGTACTTC	CASSQGRVAKNIQYF
TRBJ1-5	.	.	TRBV6-6	TGTGCCAGCAGTTACGAGGCAGTCGATCAGCCCCAGCATTTT	CASSYEAVDQPQHF
TRBJ2-7	.	TRBD1	TRBV5-1	TGCGCCAGCAGCGTTAACAGGGGACGGGAGCAGTACTTC	CASSVNRGREQYF
TRBJ1-3	.	.	TRBV14	TGTGCCAGCAGCCAAGCCCGCGGCTTCTCTGGAAACACCATATATTTT	CASSQARGFSGNTIYF
TRBJ2-7	.	.	TRBV3-1/TRBV3-2	TGTGCCAGCAGAACCCAGGGCTCCTACGAGCAGTACTTC	CASRTQGSYEQYF
TRBJ2-7	once	TRBD1	TRBV10-3	TGTGCCATCAGTGAGTTGCAGGGGGCTTACGAGCAGTACTTC	CAISELQGAYEQYF
TRBJ1-4	.	.	TRBV18	TGTGCCAGCTCACATGACTACGGCCGGAGGGGCGATGAAAAACTGTTTTTT	CASSHDYGRRGDEKLFF
TRBJ1-3	.	.	TRBV5-5	TGTGCCAGCAGAGCTCCCGCGTGGAGGTGCGTGGGGGGATATTTT	CASRAPAWRCVGGYF
TRBJ2-1	.	TRBD1	TRBV15	TGTGCCACCAACCAGGGGGCCTACAATGAGCAGTTCTTC	CATNQGAYNEQFF
TRBJ2-1	.	TRBD2	TRBV7-2	TGTGCCAGCAGCTTAGTTCCGGGACTAGCGGGCGAGCAGTTCTTC	CASSLVPGLAGEQFF
TRBJ1-2	.	.	TRBV5-1	TGCGCCAGCAGCTCAGAGGTGAACTATGGCTACACCTTC	CASSSEVNYGYTF
TRBJ2-7	.	TRBD1	TRBV6-2/TRBV6-3	TGTGCCAGCAGCCTACAGGGGGGCGAGCAGTACTTC	CASSLQGGEQYF
TRBJ2-7	.	.	TRBV6-6	TGTGCCAGCAGAGAGTACGCGGGACAGACTCGAGAGCAGTACTTC	CASREYAGQTREQYF
TRBJ1-4	.	TRBD1	TRBV19	TGTGCCAGTAGTCCCGGATGGACAGGGGAACAAAAACTGTTTTTT	CASSPGWTGEQKLFF
TRBJ2-1	once	.	TRBV19	TGTGCCAGTAGTCCCGGGATGAGCTCTGAGCAGTTCTTC	CASSPGMSSEQFF
TRBJ1-1	.	.	TRBV12-3/TRBV12-4	TGTGCCAGCACCGTAACAGGGAACACTGAAGCTTTCTTT	CASTVTGNTEAFF
TRBJ1-5	once	.	TRBV30	TGTGCCTGGAGTCAACCCGGGGGGCCCCAGCATTTT	CAWSQPGGPQHF
TRBJ2-1	.	.	TRBV6-5	TGTGCCAGCAGTACCCCCGGACAAGGGGTCAATGAGCAGTTCTTC	CASSTPGQGVNEQFF
TRBJ2-7	.	TRBD2	TRBV5-4	TGTGCCAGCAGCTCGCCGCCCCCTAGCGGCTCACCCTACGAGCAGTACTTC	CASSSPPPSGSPYEQYF
TRBJ2-1	.	.	TRBV6-6	TGTGCCAGCAGACAGGGCGGTGGTGAGCAGTTCTTC	CASRQGGGEQFF
TRBJ2-3	.	TRBD2	TRBV6-5	TGTGCCAGCAGTTATTTGTTAGCGGGAGTACCAGATACGCAGTATTTT	CASSYLLAGVPDTQYF
TRBJ1-6	few	TRBD1	TRBV19	TGTGCCAGTAGCAGGGGGTGGAAAGGGGGAAATTCACCCCTCCACTTT	CASSRGWKGGNSPLHF
TRBJ2-7	once	TRBD2	TRBV6-6	TGTGCCAGCAGTTACCCTAGACTAGCGGGAGCGGGAGAGCAGTACTTC	CASSYPRLAGAGEQYF
TRBJ1-4	.	TRBD1	TRBV30	TGTGCCTCCCAACAGGGGGCCAATGAAAAACTGTTTTTT	CASQQGANEKLFF
TRBJ1-1	.	TRBD1	TRBV29-1	TGCAGCGTACGGACAGGCGGGAACACTGAAGCTTTCTTT	CSVRTGGNTEAFF